These 8 T cell receptor beta chains share one sample of origin, sequenced in a study of cytomegalovirus exposure and HLA in healthy donors (dated by TCRdb to 2017 to 2019). The library was built by means of the immunoSEQ multiplex PCR assay. This is the immuneACCESS table as TCRdb keeps it, with only in-frame sequences that have V and J called. A part of the clones is gone; compared with another copy, unresolved V genes explain less than half, and the rest is unexplained. The sample contains some 43,000 clones, approximately 90% of them found a single time. More than 4.5% of the sample lies in the top ten. Sequencing was done on a sample of PBMCs. These receptors were collected from a man aged 18 to 30 in good health and CMV-seronegative.

The chain links TRBV4-3 to TRBJ2-5; D is possibly TRBD1 (6 bases). The length of the CDR3 is 17 residues. V was shortened by 0 bases and J by 5 bases, with 19 bases between the two germline ends. Germline CDR1 LGHNA, CDR2 YSLEER. The CDR3 nucleotides read TGCGCCAGCAGCCAAGAAGGTTGGGGGCCGGTACTTGAGACCCAGTACTTC. Its protein product is CASSQEGWGPVLETQYF.

The chain uses TRBV27 and TRBJ2-3; D might be TRBD2 (5 bases). CDR3 length: 14 amino acids. The germline CDR1 and CDR2 sequences are MNHEY and SMNVEV (reference sequence). V was clipped by 4 bases and J by 8 bases, with 16 bases between them. The CDR3 nucleotides are TGTGCCAGCAGTTCCCTCCAGCGGATACGTACGCAGTATTTT. Its translation is CASSSLQRIRTQYF.

The chain links TRBV19 to TRBJ2-1, with 8 bases identical to TRBD1. Germline CDR1 reads LNHDA; CDR2 reads SQIVND (reference sequence). Trimming at V came to 4 bases and at J to 4 bases, leaving 9 bases not matched to a gene. The length of the CDR3 is 16 residues. The CDR3 reads CASSTPPGGGYNEQFF. The CDR3 DNA follows: TGTGCCAGTAGTACCCCCCCAGGGGGCGGTTACAATGAGCAGTTCTTC.

The V call is TRBV15, the J call TRBJ2-1; 9 bases line up with TRBD2. The CDR3 spans 15 residues. The ends lost 1 base at V and 15 bases at J; junction bases unmatched: 13. CDR1 is LNHNV and CDR2 is YYDKDF in the germline V gene (reference sequence). CDR3 amino acids: CATSRGPRAGGSSFF. The CDR3 DNA reads TGTGCCACCAGCAGAGGCCCCCGAGCGGGGGGCTCGTCGTTCTTC.

This chain uses TRBV5-4 with TRBJ2-1; maybe TRBD2 (6 bases). Germline CDR1 is SGHNT and CDR2 is YYREEE (reference sequence). Trimming pared 3 bases from V and 0 bases from J, leaving 13 bases between. The CDR3 is 16 residues long. The CDR3 bases are TGTGCCAGCAGCTCGGGGGTTATGAGCTCCTACAATGAGCAGTTCTTC. This encodes CASSSGVMSSYNEQFF.

This chain connects TRBV9 to TRBJ2-3, with 11 bases matching TRBD1. V trimming: 0 bases; J trimming: 2 bases; junction bases outside the gene matches: 5. Germline V CDR1 and CDR2: SGDLS, YYNGEE. The length of the CDR3 is 17 residues. CDR3 residues: CASSVVGQGGLTDTQYF. In nucleotides, the CDR3 is TGTGCCAGCAGCGTAGTGGGACAGGGGGGCCTCACAGATACGCAGTATTTT.

The rearrangement joins TRBV21-1 to TRBJ2-2; the listed D gene, TRBD2, was not tested against the DNA. TRBV21-1 is an annotated pseudogene. The CDR3 totals 14 residues. The CDR3 nucleotides are TGTGCCAGTAAGCGGGGGGGCAAATCCGGGGAGCTGTTTTTT. Residues: CASKRGGKSGELFF.

Points on this clone: The junction shows a germline mismatch at one end, possibly a read error. The gene calls are TRBV7-9 and TRBJ1-1; D is uncertain. The CDR3 is 15 residues long. Germline values: CDR1 SEHNR, CDR2 FQNEAQ (reference sequence). CDR3 DNA sequence: TGTGCCAGCAGCTTAGGGGCTAGGAGGAACACTGAAGCTTTTTTT. It is translated as CASSLGARRNTEAFF.